Listed here are 21 T cell receptor beta chains from one sample, sequenced in a study of control samples from healthy donors and cancer patients (dated by TCRdb to about 2020). The library came from the immunoSEQ multiplex PCR assay. In TCRdb, the immuneACCESS table is reduced to in-frame sequences with V and J assigned. These tables do not hold every clone; where another copy was compared, an unresolved V gene accounts for under half, and the others remain unexplained. This sample gives about 140,000 clones in total; almost 90% of them show up just once. The ten largest clonotypes hold 1.5% to 2% of the sample. Specimen: blood. The origin of the receptors is a man aged 18-30 years in good health.

The chain joins TRBV6-5 to TRBJ2-1; 9 bases match TRBD1. CDR3 length: 15 residues. Germline loops: CDR1 MNHEY, CDR2 SVGAGI. Trimming took 10 bases from V and 4 from J; bases not matched to a gene: 11. For the CDR3, the DNA is TGTGCCACCCTCCCGGGACAGGGATTATACAATGAGCAGTTCTTC. Protein product: CATLPGQGLYNEQFF.

V gene TRBV6-5 combines with J gene TRBJ2-7; D possibly corresponds to TRBD1 (6 bases). V was shortened by 4 bases and J by 0 bases, with 10 bases between the two germline ends. The germline CDR1 and CDR2 sequences are MNHEY and SVGAGI. The CDR3 covers 14 residues. The CDR3 DNA is TGTGCCAGCAGTTCCACAGGGTTCTCCTACGAGCAGTACTTC. Its translation is CASSSTGFSYEQYF.

The V gene is TRBV13, the J gene TRBJ1-4; D might be TRBD1 (6 bases). The CDR3 is 14 amino acids. Per the germline V gene, CDR1 is PRHDT and CDR2 is FYEKMQ (reference sequence). V shed 5 bases and J shed 5 bases, with 12 bases lying between them. CDR3 protein: CASSQTGWNEKLFF. The CDR3 bases are TGTGCCAGCAGCCAGACAGGCTGGAATGAAAAACTGTTTTTT.

This chain joins TRBV7-6 and TRBJ2-1; 9 nucleotides line up with TRBD1. The trim removed 5 bases at V and 7 bases at J, leaving 9 bases unmatched. CDR1 SGHVS and CDR2 FNYEAQ come from the germline V gene. The CDR3 length is 15 residues. The DNA for the CDR3 is TGTGCCAGCAGCCCCCTGGGACAGGGAAGAAATGAGCAGTTCTTC. The encoded protein is CASSPLGQGRNEQFF.

In its sample, this clone was seen a few times. The J gene is TRBJ1-5, the V gene TRBV4-1; D unclear. Trimming cost V 4 bases and J 4 bases, with 11 bases left between them. There are 14 residues in the CDR3. The germline gives CDR1 MGHRA, CDR2 YSYEKL. The CDR3 sequence: CASSRGSENQPQHF. The CDR3 nucleotides are TGCGCCAGCAGCCGAGGTTCTGAGAATCAGCCCCAGCATTTT.

In this sample, this clone turned up once. This chain connects TRBV7-9 to TRBJ1-1, with D perhaps TRBD1 (5 bases). V lost 0 bases and J 3 bases, leaving 8 bases between the germline ends. Per germline, CDR1 SEHNR and CDR2 FQNEAQ (reference sequence). CDR3 size: 14 residues. CDR3 coding DNA: TGTGCCAGCAGCTTAGCGCAGGGCTACACTGAAGCTTTCTTT. Protein: CASSLAQGYTEAFF.

The chain links TRBV7-9 to TRBJ1-1, with D tentatively TRBD1 (5 bases). The CDR3 contains 13 residues. CDR1 is SEHNR, CDR2 FQNEAQ, per germline (reference sequence). Trimming stripped 5 bases from V and 8 bases from J, with 15 bases between. CDR3: CASSPKRWGEAFF. As DNA, the CDR3 is TGTGCCAGCAGCCCGAAGAGATGGGGGGAAGCTTTCTTT.

The gene calls are TRBV28 and TRBJ1-2; possibly TRBD1 for D (6 bases). Trimming removed 4 bases from V and 2 bases from J, with 20 bases in between. Germline values: CDR1 MDHEN, CDR2 SYDVKM. CDR3 length: 17 amino acids. CDR3 coding DNA: TGTGCCAGCAGTTCCTTAGGGGGAGCAAAGGGGAACTATGGCTACACCTTC. It yields the protein CASSSLGGAKGNYGYTF.

The rearrangement links TRBV19 to TRBJ1-5; no clear D gene. Trimming took off 1 base at V and 7 bases at J, with 8 bases between the two ends. The V gene's germline CDR1 is LNHDA and CDR2 SQIVND (reference sequence). This CDR3 has 13 amino acids. CDR3 protein: CASSIARKQPQHF. DNA of the CDR3: TGTGCCAGTAGTATAGCCAGGAAACAGCCCCAGCATTTT. Based on the CDR3 plus reference TRBV19 and TRBJ1-5, the full variable domain is DGGITQSPKYLFRKEGQNVTLSCEQNLNHDAMYWYRQDPGQGLRLIYYSQIVNDFQKGDIAEGYSVSREKKESFPLTVTSAQKNPTAFYLCASSIARKQPQHFGDGTRLSIL.

This clone was seen just once. V and J are TRBV6-2 or TRBV6-3 and TRBJ2-1; 12 bases are a match to TRBD2. This CDR3 has 18 residues. Germline-derived CDR1 and CDR2 are MNHEY and SVGEGT. V lost 0 bases and J lost 2; bases outside the gene matches: 5. CDR3 region: CASSYSSRTSGTYNEQFF. CDR3 bases: TGTGCCAGCAGTTACTCCTCGCGGACTAGCGGGACCTACAATGAGCAGTTCTTC.

V gene TRBV30 combines with J gene TRBJ2-2; D may be TRBD2 (6 bases). CDR3 length: 16 residues. V lost 3 bases to trimming and J lost 2 bases, with 16 bases between them. In germline, CDR1 is GTSNPN, CDR2 SVGIG (reference sequence). CDR3 amino acids: CAWSQAGTLNTGELFF. The CDR3 region has the DNA TGTGCCTGGAGCCAAGCCGGGACTCTAAACACCGGGGAGCTGTTTTTT.

The table lists this clone with a few counts. This chain uses TRBV6-2 or TRBV6-3 with TRBJ2-5; 9 nucleotides agree with TRBD1. The V gene end was trimmed by 6 bases and the J gene end by 4 bases; junction bases not matched to a gene: 3. The CDR3 consists of 13 residues. Germline loops: CDR1 MNHEY, CDR2 SVGEGT. This CDR3 is CASSQDRGETQYF. DNA of the CDR3: TGTGCCAGCAGCCAGGACAGGGGAGAGACCCAGTACTTC.

The rearrangement joins TRBV18 to TRBJ2-5; TRBD2 matches at 8 bases. J lost 1 base, V lost 3 bases, and 4 bases had no gene match. Looked up from germline, CDR1 is KGHSH and CDR2 is LQKENI. The CDR3 sequence is 15 residues long. The CDR3 loop is CASSPVSGVQETQYF. CDR3 DNA sequence: TGTGCCAGCTCACCGGTTAGCGGGGTCCAAGAGACCCAGTACTTC. The full variable domain, completed using reference TRBV18 and TRBJ2-5, is NAGVMQNPRHLVRRRGQEARLRCSPMKGHSHVYWYRQLPEEGLKFMVYLQKENIIDESGMPKERFSAEFPKEGPSILRIQQVVRGDSAAYFCASSPVSGVQETQYFGPGTRLLVL.

A single count supports this clone. This chain joins TRBV19 and TRBJ1-2, with 7 bases identical to TRBD1. This CDR3 is built from 14 residues. Germline CDR1 reads LNHDA; CDR2 reads SQIVND (reference sequence). Unmatched junction bases numbered 11, after V lost 6 bases and J lost 7 bases. The CDR3 reads CASRVRGQDSGYTF. In nucleotides, the CDR3 is TGTGCCAGTAGGGTAAGGGGGCAGGATTCTGGCTACACCTTC. The variable domain in full, with the rest retrieved from reference TRBV19 and TRBJ1-2, is DGGITQSPKYLFRKEGQNVTLSCEQNLNHDAMYWYRQDPGQGLRLIYYSQIVNDFQKGDIAEGYSVSREKKESFPLTVTSAQKNPTAFYLCASRVRGQDSGYTFGSGTRLTVV.

The chain is built from TRBV3-1 (or the pseudogene TRBV3-2) and TRBJ1-2; D remains unclear. V was trimmed by 1 base and J by 8 bases, leaving 23 bases between them. Germline V gene data show CDR1 as LGHDT and CDR2 as YNNKEL (reference sequence). The length of the CDR3 is 17 residues. CDR3 amino acids: CASSQGSVKSLVWGYTF. The CDR3 region has the DNA TGTGCCAGCAGCCAAGGCTCCGTGAAGTCACTCGTTTGGGGCTACACCTTC.

The chain has TRBV18 and TRBJ2-3, with D hard to call. The germline CDR1 and CDR2 sequences are KGHSH and LQKENI. This CDR3 region has 14 residues. With 2 bases removed from V and 2 bases from J, the gap between germline ends came to 8 bases. CDR3 DNA: TGTGCCAGCTCACCATACGTCACCACAGATACGCAGTATTTT. It translates to CASSPYVTTDTQYF.

The genes are TRBV5-1 and TRBJ1-2; TRBD1 agrees at 7 bases. The CDR3 contains 17 residues. V dropped 3 bases and J dropped 3; count of bases not matched to a gene: 14. Germline V lookup: CDR1 SGHRS, CDR2 YFSETQ. As DNA, the CDR3 is TGCGCCAGCAGCTCGTATACAGGGGCCCGCCGAGACTATGGCTACACCTTC. Translated, it gives CASSSYTGARRDYGYTF.

The chain uses TRBV28 and TRBJ1-1, with D uncertain. Germline lookup yields CDR1 MDHEN and CDR2 SYDVKM. The CDR3 spans 14 residues. V lost 4 bases to trimming and J lost 1 base, with 10 bases between them. This chain's CDR3 is CASSSPGENTEAFF. The CDR3 nucleotides read TGTGCCAGCAGTTCCCCTGGGGAGAACACTGAAGCTTTCTTT.

The chain combines TRBV5-4 with TRBJ1-2; D perhaps matches TRBD1 (5 bases). Germline CDR1 and CDR2: SGHNT and YYREEE (reference sequence). V was trimmed by 7 bases and J by 7 bases, leaving 23 bases between them. This CDR3 spans 15 amino acids. The CDR3 DNA reads TGTGCCAGCCAAATTGGGGCATCAGGGTATGGTGGCTACACCTTC. Amino acid sequence: CASQIGASGYGGYTF.

The rearrangement uses TRBV28 and TRBJ2-1; no clear D gene. The V gene's germline CDR1 is MDHEN and CDR2 SYDVKM. V was pared by 1 base and J by 7 bases, with 5 bases between. This CDR3 contains 12 residues. The CDR3 DNA is TGTGCCAGCAGTTTATACGGAAATGAGCAGTTCTTC. Translated, it gives CASSLYGNEQFF.

The chain combines TRBV9 with TRBJ2-5, with TRBD2 identical over 7 bases. The CDR3 totals 14 residues. CDR1 is SGDLS and CDR2 is YYNGEE in the germline V gene. V was clipped by 2 bases and J by 4 bases; unmatched bases: 5. The CDR3 sequence is CASSVGEGLETQYF. CDR3 nucleotides: TGTGCCAGCAGCGTCGGGGAGGGGCTAGAGACCCAGTACTTC.